This T cell receptor (beta chain) was sequenced for a study of blood T cell repertoires in COVID-19. Study context: Some COVID-19 samples were acute and others convalescent; all came from the United States, Italy and Spain. From T cells, B-cell-depleted T cells, or PBMCs came the material, which was cDNA or gDNA.

The repertoire was sequenced with immunoSEQ multiplex PCR; TCRdb's copy has only in-frame clones and lacks some. The data contain about 300,000 clones, 70% to 90% of them singletons. CDR1 is MNHEY and CDR2 is SVGAGI in the germline V gene. Between the trimmed V and J ends, which lost 7 bases and 7 bases, there was a span of 5 bases. The CDR3 runs 11 residues. Clinical history as reported by participants underpinned cohort assignment. The sequence was collected from a man aged 25 to 45 who had recovered from COVID-19. The specimen was PBMCs or T cells enriched from blood (not recorded which). The chain employs TRBV6-5 and TRBJ1-6; D is undetermined. CDR3 protein: CASKQNSPLHF. CDR3 sequence (DNA): TGTGCCAGCAAACAGAATTCACCCCTCCACTTT.